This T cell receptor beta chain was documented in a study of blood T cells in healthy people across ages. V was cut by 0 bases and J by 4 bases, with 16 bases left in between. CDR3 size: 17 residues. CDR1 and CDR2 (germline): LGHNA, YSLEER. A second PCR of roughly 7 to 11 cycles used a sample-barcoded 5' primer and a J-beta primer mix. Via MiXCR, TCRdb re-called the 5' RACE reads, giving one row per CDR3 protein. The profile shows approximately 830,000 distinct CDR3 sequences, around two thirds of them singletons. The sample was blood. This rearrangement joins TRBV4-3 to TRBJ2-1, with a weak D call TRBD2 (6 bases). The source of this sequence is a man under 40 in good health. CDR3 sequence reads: CASSQERDFTPYNEQFF. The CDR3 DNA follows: TGCGCCAGCAGCCAAGAACGGGACTTCACGCCTTACAATGAGCAGTTCTTC.